This TCR beta chain was captured by sequencing in a study of T cell responses to AZD1222 COVID-19 vaccine. Study-wide points: CD4 TCRs associated with vaccination spanned spike, dominating at 160-218 and 743-854. White British people made up most donors, females outnumbered males, and clonal diversity was possibly underestimated.

Clones were read by immunoSEQ multiplex PCR, and TCRdb kept only the in-frame ones, dropping some. This table holds about 120,000 clones, about 87% found once. Germline V gene data show CDR1 as ENHRY and CDR2 as SYGVKD. V gave up 0 bases and J gave up 6 bases, with 7 bases separating them. This CDR3 has 13 residues. With respect to this clone: Its antigen remains unknown.

The TCR originated in an adult in good health. The sample in question was peripheral blood, obtained on day 0 of AZD1222 vaccination. This chain uses TRBV10-3 with TRBJ2-3, with D unresolved. The CDR3 protein is CAISESGFDTQYF. CDR3 nucleotide sequence: TGTGCCATCAGTGAGTCGGGTTTTGATACGCAGTATTTT.